Listed here are 25 T cell receptor beta chains from one sample, sequenced in a study of post-analysis software for immune sequencing data. The study, taken as a whole, reports: TRBV segments more frequent in patients than in controls numbered roughly 5 and included TRBV5-6, TRBV5-1 and TRBV20-1.

The authors incorporated unique molecular identifiers into the TCR beta cDNA libraries. TCRdb reprocessed the PCR reads via MiXCR and lists one record per CDR3 protein. The table shows under 900,000 distinct CDR3 sequences, with approximately 50% occurring only once. Antigens of these TCRs are unknown. Sequencing used blood. All receptors come from a girl aged 5-17 years with multiple sclerosis.

CDR3 amino acids: CASSFKGRETQYF. CDR3 bases: TGTGCCAGCAGCTTCAAGGGTAGGGAGACCCAGTACTTC. The V gene is TRBV7-2, the J gene TRBJ2-7; unclear D gene. With the DNA end fitting TRBJ2-5 better, the J assignment may be wrong. Germline V gene data show CDR1 as SGHTA and CDR2 as FQGNSA. This CDR3 comprises 13 residues.

This clonotype was counted only a few times. The chain carries TRBV7-8 and TRBJ2-6; possible D gene TRBD1, 5 bases. This CDR3 has 17 residues. V was shortened by 5 bases and J by 4 bases, with 18 bases between the two germline ends. Germline V gives CDR1 SGHVS, CDR2 FQNEAQ. The CDR3 loop reads CASSPWSRVTGANVLTF. CDR3 DNA: TGTGCCAGCAGCCCCTGGTCCAGGGTAACCGGGGCCAACGTCCTGACTTTC.

The chain links TRBV5-1 to TRBJ1-2; TRBD1 agrees at 8 bases. This CDR3 spans 15 amino acids. J was trimmed by 4 bases and V by 2 bases; bases with no gene match: 7. Germline-derived CDR1 and CDR2 are SGHRS and YFSETQ. The CDR3 DNA follows: TGCGCCAGCAGCTTCCCGGACAGGGAAATCTATGGCTACACCTTC. Its translation is CASSFPDREIYGYTF.

This chain links TRBV5-1 with TRBJ2-3; D perhaps matches TRBD2 (6 bases). The germline V gene has CDR1 SGHRS and CDR2 YFSETQ. Between the trimmed V and J ends, which lost 0 bases and 2 bases, there was a span of 7 bases. The CDR3 loop spans 14 amino acids. CDR3 nucleotide sequence: TGCGCCAGCAGCTTGGCGGACTACACAGATACGCAGTATTTT. It yields the protein CASSLADYTDTQYF.

The chain uses TRBV20-1 and TRBJ1-1; D possibly corresponds to TRBD1 (5 bases). CDR3 size: 15 residues. Germline V lookup: CDR1 DFQATT, CDR2 SNEGSKA (reference sequence). The CDR3 sequence is CRGLGPLELNTEAFF. The CDR3 nucleotides are TGCAGGGGGCTGGGGCCGCTGGAATTGAACACTGAAGCTTTCTTT.

There are a few counts of this clonotype. The chain joins TRBV10-3 to TRBJ2-2, with D unresolved. Germline V gene lookup returns CDR1 ENHRY and CDR2 SYGVKD. This CDR3 comprises 13 residues. V was cut by 10 bases and J by 1 base, with 10 bases left in between. The CDR3 here is CATCPVNTGELFF. CDR3 coding DNA: TGTGCCACCTGTCCTGTGAACACCGGGGAGCTGTTTTTT.

This clonotype has a single count. This chain joins TRBV20-1 and TRBJ2-1, with D perhaps matching TRBD2 (5 bases). The CDR3 loop spans 13 amino acids. From germline, CDR1 is DFQATT and CDR2 SNEGSKA (reference sequence). Trimming shortened V by 3 bases and J by 9 bases, and 15 bases separated the two germline ends. As DNA, the CDR3 is TGCAGTGCTAGCCCGGACTTACCGGGTGAGCAGTTCTTC. Its translation is CSASPDLPGEQFF.

V gene TRBV20-1 combines with J gene TRBJ1-6, with 9 bases lining up with TRBD1. CDR1 DFQATT and CDR2 SNEGSKA come from the germline V gene (reference sequence). Germline trimming cut 3 bases from V and 3 bases from J; bases unmatched to any gene: 3. The length of the CDR3 is 15 residues. The chain's CDR3 is CSASPTGGYNSPLHF. In nucleotides, the CDR3 is TGCAGTGCTAGCCCGACAGGGGGCTATAATTCACCCCTCCACTTT.

The chain links TRBV5-6 to TRBJ2-5, with a weak D call TRBD1 (6 bases). Germline V gives CDR1 SGHDT, CDR2 YYEEEE. The CDR3 runs to 15 residues. Trimming removed 2 bases from V and 5 bases from J, with 16 bases in between. The DNA for the CDR3 is TGTGCCAGCAGCTTTCGTACAGGGATGGTGGAGACCCAGTACTTC. It specifies CASSFRTGMVETQYF.

This clonotype was counted between two and nine times. The chain is built from TRBV6-5 and TRBJ2-1; D is perhaps TRBD1 (6 bases). V was cut by 5 bases and J by 9 bases, with 14 bases left in between. The CDR3 extends over 13 amino acids. Germline CDR1 MNHEY, CDR2 SVGAGI. CDR3 loop: CASSHPGTTEQFF. For the CDR3, the DNA is TGTGCCAGCAGTCACCCCGGGACAACTGAGCAGTTCTTC.

The chain uses TRBV5-1 and TRBJ2-5, with D hard to call. Trimming shortened V by 0 bases and J by 1 base, and 7 bases separated the two germline ends. The CDR3 loop spans 14 amino acids. The germline V gene encodes CDR1 SGHRS and CDR2 YFSETQ. This CDR3 reads CASSLVIVQETQYF. The CDR3 DNA is TGCGCCAGCAGCTTGGTTATCGTCCAAGAGACCCAGTACTTC.

The V gene is TRBV6-6, the J gene TRBJ1-6; D not resolved. CDR1 and CDR2 (germline): MNHNY, SVGAGI (reference sequence). V shed 0 bases and J shed 0 bases, with 6 bases lying between them. There are 16 residues in the CDR3. The CDR3 reads CASSYSESSYNSPLHF. As DNA, the CDR3 is TGTGCCAGCAGTTACTCGGAGAGCTCCTATAATTCACCCCTCCACTTT.

This clonotype appeared once. The rearrangement joins TRBV29-1 to TRBJ2-3, with D hard to call. From germline, CDR1 is SQVTM and CDR2 ANQGSEA. V lost 3 bases to trimming and J lost 2 bases, with 12 bases between them. This CDR3 comprises 14 residues. This chain's CDR3 is CSVEKGQHTDTQYF. The DNA for the CDR3 is TGCAGCGTTGAGAAAGGGCAGCACACAGATACGCAGTATTTT.

Here the CDR3 DNA reads TGTGCCAGCAGTTTAAGGAAGGGACTAGCGGCTCGTCGTGCAGATACGCAGTATTTT. This codes for CASSLRKGLAARRADTQYF. This sequence joins TRBV27 and TRBJ2-3; 11 bases are a match to TRBD2. Looked up from germline, CDR1 is MNHEY and CDR2 is SMNVEV (reference sequence). The length of the CDR3 is 19 residues. V was pared by 2 bases and J by 4 bases, with 14 bases of the junction left unmatched.

This clonotype was detected a few times. The chain couples TRBV20-1 to TRBJ2-5, with TRBD2 matching over 9 bases. CDR3 length: 15 amino acids. The germline gives CDR1 DFQATT, CDR2 SNEGSKA (reference sequence). J lost 2 bases, V lost 3 bases, and 7 bases had no gene match. The CDR3 region has the DNA TGCAGTGCTAGCAGGGCTAGCGGGGATCAAGAGACCCAGTACTTC. It is translated as CSASRASGDQETQYF.

The J gene is TRBJ2-7, the V gene TRBV9; 7 bases match TRBD1. V shed 0 bases and J 4 bases; nucleotides not matched to a gene: 4. The germline CDR1 and CDR2 sequences are SGDLS and YYNGEE. The length of the CDR3 is 14 residues. The DNA of the CDR3 is TGTGCCAGCAGCGTAGCCGACAGGGAATACGAGCAGTACTTC. Translation gives CASSVADREYEQYF.

This clonotype was observed many times. The rearrangement joins TRBV7-2 to TRBJ2-5; 15 nucleotides align to TRBD2. CDR1 SGHTA and CDR2 FQGNSA come from the germline V gene. This CDR3 spans 16 amino acids. Trimming removed 4 bases from V and 2 bases from J; junction bases left unmatched: 2. The CDR3 DNA reads as TGTGCCAGCAGCTCGGGACTAGCGGGGGGACAAGAGACCCAGTACTTC. It codes for CASSSGLAGGQETQYF.

This chain connects TRBV7-9 to TRBJ2-5; 9 nucleotides align to TRBD1. V shed 5 bases and J 2 bases; nucleotides not matched to a gene: 6. CDR3 length equals 15 residues. Germline CDR1 is SEHNR and CDR2 is FQNEAQ (reference sequence). Here the CDR3 DNA reads TGTGCCAGCAGCCGGACGGACAGGGGACAAGAGACCCAGTACTTC. It is translated as CASSRTDRGQETQYF.

This chain connects TRBV6-2 or TRBV6-3 to TRBJ1-2; a possible D gene is TRBD1 (5 bases). V was clipped by 0 bases and J by 2 bases, with 16 bases between them. Germline CDR1 MNHEY, CDR2 SVGEGT. CDR3 size: 17 residues. The CDR3: CASSYSGTRTANYGYTF. The CDR3 DNA is TGTGCCAGCAGTTACTCCGGGACCAGAACGGCAAACTATGGCTACACCTTC.

The genes are TRBV29-1 and TRBJ2-7; 7 bases are a match to TRBD1. With 6 bases clipped from V and 4 bases from J, the junction kept 6 bases outside the gene matches. CDR1 and CDR2 (germline): SQVTM, ANQGSEA. The CDR3 spans 12 residues. DNA for the CDR3: TGCAGCGTCCGGACAGGACCTTACGAGCAGTACTTC. As protein: CSVRTGPYEQYF.

This clonotype was counted a few times. The chain uses TRBV10-3 and TRBJ2-1, with 12 bases identical to TRBD2. CDR3 length equals 14 residues. The V gene's germline CDR1 is ENHRY and CDR2 SYGVKD. J lost 9 bases, V lost 8 bases, and 8 bases had no gene match. The CDR3 region is CAIALAGGSGEQFF. The CDR3 region has the DNA TGTGCCATCGCCCTAGCGGGAGGGTCCGGTGAGCAGTTCTTC.

The J gene is TRBJ1-4, the V gene TRBV27; tentatively, D is TRBD1 (6 bases). This CDR3 is built from 13 residues. In germline, CDR1 is MNHEY, CDR2 SMNVEV (reference sequence). V was cut by 5 bases and J by 7 bases, with 11 bases left in between. The chain's CDR3 is CASSHRQAEKLFF. The DNA of the CDR3 is TGTGCCAGCAGTCACAGACAGGCTGAAAAACTGTTTTTT. The entire variable domain, with the rest obtained from reference TRBV27 and TRBJ1-4, is as follows: EAQVTQNPRYLITVTGKKLTVTCSQNMNHEYMSWYRQDPGLGLRQIYYSMNVEVTDKGDVPEGYKVSRKEKRNFPLILESPSPNQTSLYFCASSHRQAEKLFFGSGTQLSVL.

The rearrangement links TRBV29-1 to TRBJ1-2; the D gene is possibly TRBD1 (5 bases). V lost 7 bases, J lost 12 bases, and 18 bases lay in between. Germline loops: CDR1 SQVTM, CDR2 ANQGSEA. This CDR3 contains 11 residues. In nucleotides, the CDR3 is TGCAGCGCTGATCCCCAGGGAAGCCACACCTTC. Protein: CSADPQGSHTF.

The rearrangement uses TRBV4-1 and TRBJ1-2, with D unclear. This CDR3 spans 13 amino acids. V shed 1 base and J shed 2 bases, with 5 bases lying between them. Germline V gene lookup returns CDR1 MGHRA and CDR2 YSYEKL. CDR3 nucleotides: TGCGCCAGCAGCCAAGTGGAAAACTATGGCTACACCTTC. Encoded protein: CASSQVENYGYTF.

The chain links TRBV15 to TRBJ2-1; a possible D gene is TRBD1 (5 bases). This CDR3 is 15 amino acids long. The ends were cut back, 0 bases at V and 4 bases at J, with 10 bases in the middle. CDR1 LNHNV and CDR2 YYDKDF come from the germline V gene (reference sequence). CDR3 residues: CATSRDRAQYNEQFF. CDR3 nucleotides: TGTGCCACCAGCAGAGACAGGGCCCAATACAATGAGCAGTTCTTC.